The 22 T cell receptor beta chains below come from one sample, sequenced in a study of neoadjuvant anti-PD-1 for oral cavity cancer. Profiling relied on immunoSEQ multiplex PCR, and the TCRdb table lists in-frame clones only, not all of them. Of around 8,000 clones in the sample, approximately 62% were seen once. Sample time point: after neoadjuvant nivolumab, at surgical resection. The sequencing used PBMCs, collected after nivolumab (anti-PD-1) treatment. These receptors were taken from a person between 40 and 80 years old with oral cavity squamous cell carcinoma.

The V call is TRBV28, the J call TRBJ1-6, with TRBD1 matching over 10 bases. Per germline, CDR1 MDHEN and CDR2 SYDVKM. Trimming removed 4 bases from V and 6 bases from J; junction bases left unmatched: 15. CDR3 size: 19 residues. The CDR3 bases are TGTGCCAGCAGTTCCCGGGACAGGGGTGGTAAAATCTTTAATTCACCCCTCCACTTT. This translates into CASSSRDRGGKIFNSPLHF.

This clone was observed a single time. The CDR3 DNA follows: TGTGCCAGCAGCTTATTTAGGTCAGGGCGAAGTGAAAAACTGTTTTTT. Translating gives CASSLFRSGRSEKLFF. V and J are TRBV5-6 and TRBJ1-4, with a tentative D call TRBD1 (5 bases). CDR1 and CDR2 from the germline V gene are SGHDT and YYEEEE. Trimming pared 2 bases from V and 7 bases from J, leaving 18 bases between. CDR3 length equals 16 residues.

This clone was observed a handful of times. V and J are TRBV7-2 and TRBJ2-7; 11 bases line up with TRBD2. Germline values: CDR1 SGHTA, CDR2 FQGNSA. This CDR3 has 11 amino acids. CDR3: CSSGGSYEQYF. CDR3 DNA: TGTTCTAGCGGGGGGTCCTACGAGCAGTACTTC.

This clone was observed a single time. The chain carries TRBV18 and TRBJ2-5; no clear D gene. The CDR3 is made up of 14 amino acids. CDR1 is KGHSH and CDR2 is LQKENI in the germline V gene. Trimming left V 2 bases short and J 3 bases short, with 10 bases between. CDR3 nucleotide sequence: TGTGCCAGCTCACCAGGGCTAGGAAAAGAGACCCAGTACTTC. It encodes CASSPGLGKETQYF.

The chain links TRBV9 to TRBJ1-6; unclear D gene. Between the trimmed V and J ends, which lost 0 bases and 1 base, there was a span of 20 bases. Germline CDR1 SGDLS, CDR2 YYNGEE. There are 20 residues in the CDR3. The CDR3 loop reads CASSVVGSETSMSYNSPLHF. Written as DNA, the CDR3 is TGTGCCAGCAGCGTAGTCGGCTCAGAAACATCGATGTCCTATAATTCACCCCTCCACTTT.

In this sample, this clone turned up a few times. The rearrangement uses TRBV7-2 and TRBJ2-1, with 7 bases identical to TRBD2. Unmatched junction bases numbered 3, after V lost 4 bases and J lost 0 bases. Germline CDR1 reads SGHTA; CDR2 reads FQGNSA. The CDR3 has 15 amino acids. Written as DNA, the CDR3 is TGTGCCAGCAGCTCCCCGGGGGGCTCCTACAATGAGCAGTTCTTC. It is translated as CASSSPGGSYNEQFF.

The rearrangement links TRBV7-2 to TRBJ1-5; 7 bases are a match to TRBD1. Germline loops: CDR1 SGHTA, CDR2 FQGNSA. This CDR3 contains 15 residues. The trim removed 4 bases at V and 7 bases at J, leaving 10 bases unmatched. This chain's CDR3 is CASSWRTGGDQPQHF. Here the CDR3 DNA reads TGTGCCAGCAGCTGGAGGACAGGCGGCGACCAGCCCCAGCATTTT.

The chain joins TRBV2 to TRBJ2-1, with 7 bases that match TRBD1. Germline CDR1 reads SNHLY; CDR2 reads FYNNEI. The trim removed 7 bases at V and 3 bases at J, leaving 3 bases unmatched. The CDR3 is 13 residues long. The CDR3 DNA reads as TGTGCCAGCATGAACAGGGGCTACAATGAGCAGTTCTTC. This encodes CASMNRGYNEQFF.

The chain joins TRBV7-2 to TRBJ2-2, with 8 bases matching TRBD2. Germline V gene data show CDR1 as SGHTA and CDR2 as FQGNSA. The CDR3 covers 15 residues. V was pared by 5 bases and J by 5 bases, with 7 bases of the junction left unmatched. The CDR3 protein is CASSLRAGETGELFF. In nucleotides, the CDR3 is TGTGCCAGCAGCCTGAGAGCGGGGGAGACCGGGGAGCTGTTTTTT.

The rearrangement joins TRBV5-4 to TRBJ1-1; 7 nucleotides align to TRBD1. CDR3 length: 13 amino acids. V gave up 5 bases and J gave up 1 base; unmatched junction bases: 2. Per germline, CDR1 SGHNT and CDR2 YYREEE (reference sequence). CDR3 coding DNA: TGTGCCAGCAGGGACAGGCAGAACACTGAAGCTTTCTTT. Protein product: CASRDRQNTEAFF.

This chain links TRBV13 with TRBJ1-2; D is undetermined. The CDR3 sequence is 15 residues long. Germline assignment: CDR1 PRHDT and CDR2 FYEKMQ (reference sequence). V was clipped by 6 bases and J by 3 bases, with 17 bases between them. CDR3 sequence: CASRIGGSSYYGYTF. The CDR3 coding sequence is TGTGCCAGCAGGATCGGAGGCAGCTCGTACTATGGCTACACCTTC.

The chain joins TRBV5-4 to TRBJ2-3; TRBD2 matches at 16 bases. This CDR3 has 17 residues. V shed 4 bases, J shed 3 bases, and the junction held 5 bases outside the gene matches. Germline CDR1 and CDR2: SGHNT and YYREEE (reference sequence). CDR3 DNA: TGTGCCAGCAGCAGGGGACTAGCGGGGGGGCTAACAGATACGCAGTATTTT. Amino acid sequence: CASSRGLAGGLTDTQYF.

This sequence joins TRBV7-2 and TRBJ1-1; TRBD1 aligns across 8 bases. CDR1 is SGHTA, CDR2 FQGNSA, per germline. J was trimmed by 8 bases and V by 5 bases; bases with no gene match: 7. The CDR3 contains 13 residues. CDR3 loop: CASSPGQGIEAFF. CDR3 nucleotide sequence: TGTGCCAGCAGCCCAGGACAGGGAATAGAAGCTTTCTTT.

V gene TRBV10-3 combines with J gene TRBJ1-1; a possible D gene is TRBD1 (6 bases). V lost 6 bases and J 0 bases, leaving 11 bases between the germline ends. Germline assignment: CDR1 ENHRY and CDR2 SYGVKD. This CDR3 comprises 14 residues. The CDR3 coding sequence is TGTGCCATCAGGGGGACACCACTGAACACTGAAGCTTTCTTT. It translates to CAIRGTPLNTEAFF.

This clone was recorded a few times. The chain uses TRBV27 and TRBJ1-3, with D possibly TRBD1 on 6 matching bases. Germline CDR1 reads MNHEY; CDR2 reads SMNVEV (reference sequence). V was pared by 2 bases and J by 8 bases, with 10 bases between. CDR3 length: 13 residues. DNA of the CDR3: TGTGCCAGCAGTTTAAGACAGGTACACACCATATATTTT. It encodes CASSLRQVHTIYF.

This clone was found a few times. V and J are TRBV7-9 and TRBJ2-3, with 9 bases aligning to TRBD2. Germline CDR1 and CDR2: SEHNR and FQNEAQ (reference sequence). The V gene end was trimmed by 11 bases and the J gene end by 8 bases; junction bases not matched to a gene: 11. CDR3 size: 13 residues. CDR3 loop: CAVITSGSGTQYF. The CDR3 bases are TGTGCCGTCATTACTAGCGGGTCTGGTACGCAGTATTTT.

This clone was seen a single time. The rearrangement joins TRBV7-9 to TRBJ1-2; the match to TRBD1 covers 7 bases. The J segment lost 4 bases and the V segment lost 5 bases, leaving 10 bases of the junction unmatched. CDR1 and CDR2 (germline): SEHNR, FQNEAQ (reference sequence). The CDR3 extends over 15 amino acids. CDR3 in DNA: TGTGCCAGCAGCAGGTGGGACAGTTTCATCTATGGCTACACCTTC. Translation gives CASSRWDSFIYGYTF.

The rearrangement links TRBV7-3 to TRBJ2-2, with TRBD2 as a possible D gene (6 bases). Trimming cost V 4 bases and J 1 base, with 7 bases left between them. The CDR3 runs to 14 residues. CDR1 is SGHTA, CDR2 FQGTGA, per germline. CDR3 amino acids: CASSYGRNTGELFF. The CDR3 DNA sequence: TGTGCCAGCAGCTACGGGAGGAACACCGGGGAGCTGTTTTTT.

The chain has TRBV5-1 and TRBJ2-1; no definite D call. This CDR3 is built from 15 residues. V lost 0 bases and J lost 5, with 12 bases in between. In germline, CDR1 is SGHRS, CDR2 YFSETQ. CDR3 coding DNA: TGCGCCAGCAGCTTGGCAGGCAGTCGGAACAATGAGCAGTTCTTC. Its protein is CASSLAGSRNNEQFF.

The rearrangement uses TRBV9 and TRBJ1-6; no reliable D call. This CDR3 has 14 residues. Germline loops: CDR1 SGDLS, CDR2 YYNGEE. V lost 3 bases, J lost 11 bases, and 15 bases lay in between. CDR3 DNA sequence: TGTGCCAGCAGCGAGGACCTTGTCGGGACACCCCTCCACTTT. Translation gives CASSEDLVGTPLHF.

This rearrangement joins TRBV20-1 to TRBJ2-1; D unclear. The CDR3 sequence is 10 residues long. The germline CDR1 and CDR2 sequences are DFQATT and SNEGSKA (reference sequence). The V and J ends lost 0 bases and 6 bases respectively, with 0 bases between them. CDR3 protein: CSARDNEQFF. The CDR3 DNA sequence: TGCAGTGCTAGAGACAATGAGCAGTTCTTC.

The V and J genes are TRBV19 and TRBJ1-6; D is undetermined. This CDR3 comprises 15 residues. The germline CDR1 and CDR2 sequences are LNHDA and SQIVND (reference sequence). The V and J ends lost 3 bases and 3 bases respectively, with 9 bases between them. CDR3 protein: CASSISGIYNSPLHF. CDR3 sequence (DNA): TGTGCCAGTAGTATTTCGGGAATCTATAATTCACCCCTCCACTTT.